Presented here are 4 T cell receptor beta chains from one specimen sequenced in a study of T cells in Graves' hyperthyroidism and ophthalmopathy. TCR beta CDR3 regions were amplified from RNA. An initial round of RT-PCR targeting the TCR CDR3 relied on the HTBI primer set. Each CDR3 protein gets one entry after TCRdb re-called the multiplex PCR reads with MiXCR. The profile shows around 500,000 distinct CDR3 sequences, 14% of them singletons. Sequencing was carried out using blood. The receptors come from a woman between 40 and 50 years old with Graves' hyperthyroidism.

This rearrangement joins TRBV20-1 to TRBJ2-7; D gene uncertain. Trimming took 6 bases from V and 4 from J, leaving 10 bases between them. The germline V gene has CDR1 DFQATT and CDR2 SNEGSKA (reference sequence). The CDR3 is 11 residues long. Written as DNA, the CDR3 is TGCAGTGCCCCCGTCGGATACGAGCAGTACTTC. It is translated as CSAPVGYEQYF.

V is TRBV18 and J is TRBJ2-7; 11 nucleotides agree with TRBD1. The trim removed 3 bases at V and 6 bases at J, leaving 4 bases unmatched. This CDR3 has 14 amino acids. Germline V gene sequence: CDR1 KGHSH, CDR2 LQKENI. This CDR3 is CASSPGTGGREQYF. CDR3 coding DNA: TGTGCCAGCTCACCTGGGACAGGGGGGCGCGAGCAGTACTTC.

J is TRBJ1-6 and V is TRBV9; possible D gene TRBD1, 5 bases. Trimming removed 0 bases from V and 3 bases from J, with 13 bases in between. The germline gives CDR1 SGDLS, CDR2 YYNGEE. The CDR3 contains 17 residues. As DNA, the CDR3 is TGTGCCAGCAGCGTAGATCCGGGACTAAACTATAATTCACCCCTCCACTTT. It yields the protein CASSVDPGLNYNSPLHF.

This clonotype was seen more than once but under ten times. For the CDR3, the DNA is TGTGCCAGCAGCTTGGTGGGGGGACAGAAATTCTCTTACGAGCAGTACTTC. Translating gives CASSLVGGQKFSYEQYF. V and J are TRBV5-5 and TRBJ2-7; a possible D gene is TRBD1 (7 bases). Germline loops: CDR1 SGHKS, CDR2 YYEKEE (reference sequence). Trimming stripped 0 bases from V and 4 bases from J, with 20 bases between. The CDR3 has 17 residues.